One and the same sample provided the 25 T cell receptor beta chains below, sequenced in a study of identical twins. One entry per CDR3 protein results from TCRdb running MiXCR on the 5' RACE reads. The sample carries approximately 210,000 distinct CDR3 sequences, approximately 5.9% recorded once. These data also formed part of another study, on T cells expressing NK-cell markers.

The specimen sequenced was CD8+ T cells sorted from blood. These receptors were obtained from a woman younger than 35 in good health.

In this sample, this clonotype turned up a few times. This sequence joins TRBV20-1 and TRBJ2-7, with D perhaps TRBD2 (5 bases). The CDR3 length is 15 residues. Germline-derived CDR1 and CDR2 are DFQATT and SNEGSKA (reference sequence). Trimming stripped 6 bases from V and 1 base from J, with 19 bases between. CDR3: CSAQPQEVLSYEQYF. CDR3 bases: TGCAGTGCACAACCGCAGGAGGTCTTATCCTACGAGCAGTACTTC.

There are many counts of this clonotype. V gene TRBV29-1 combines with J gene TRBJ2-1; 14 bases match TRBD2. Germline CDR1 SQVTM, CDR2 ANQGSEA. The CDR3 is 15 residues long. Unmatched junction bases numbered 7, after V lost 3 bases and J lost 9 bases. As DNA, the CDR3 is TGCAGCGTTGAGACGGGACTAGCGGGAGCTTTTGAGCAGTTCTTC. The encoded protein is CSVETGLAGAFEQFF.

The chain couples TRBV4-1 to TRBJ2-7, with D perhaps matching TRBD2 (6 bases). V was trimmed by 3 bases and J by 2 bases, leaving 8 bases between them. The CDR3 consists of 13 residues. In germline, CDR1 is MGHRA, CDR2 YSYEKL. The CDR3 is CASSHGGTYEQYF. The CDR3 nucleotides read TGCGCCAGCAGCCACGGGGGTACCTACGAGCAGTACTTC.

The chain recombines TRBV30 with TRBJ2-1; 11 bases map to TRBD2. Looked up from germline, CDR1 is GTSNPN and CDR2 is SVGIG (reference sequence). This CDR3 has 13 amino acids. Trimming took 0 bases from V and 8 from J; bases not matched to a gene: 0. Written as DNA, the CDR3 is TGTGCCTGGAGTGTACTAGCGGGAGATGAGCAGTTCTTC. The encoded protein is CAWSVLAGDEQFF.

CDR3 protein: CAWSVGGAQAAFF. CDR3 in DNA: TGTGCCTGGAGTGTAGGGGGGGCCCAGGCGGCTTTCTTT. V and J are TRBV30 and TRBJ1-1, with a tentative D call TRBD1 (6 bases). This CDR3 is built from 13 residues. Looked up from germline, CDR1 is GTSNPN and CDR2 is SVGIG (reference sequence). V was clipped by 0 bases and J by 11 bases, with 16 bases between them.

This clonotype appeared many times. The V call is TRBV29-1, the J call TRBJ1-1, with TRBD1 as a possible D gene (6 bases). The germline V gene encodes CDR1 SQVTM and CDR2 ANQGSEA. The CDR3 has 17 residues. Trimming removed 5 bases at V and 0 bases at J, with 22 bases between. The CDR3 here is CSVLGTTTLGVNTEAFF. The CDR3 DNA is TGCAGCGTTCTGGGGACAACAACCTTGGGGGTGAACACTGAAGCTTTCTTT.

This clonotype was seen more than once but under ten times. This sequence joins TRBV5-1 and TRBJ2-5, with D possibly TRBD2 on 6 matching bases. Trimming stripped 2 bases from V and 1 base from J, with 9 bases between. The CDR3 length is 14 residues. Germline CDR1 and CDR2: SGHRS and YFSETQ. CDR3: CASSFGGTQETQYF. In DNA, the CDR3 is TGCGCCAGCAGCTTCGGGGGAACCCAAGAGACCCAGTACTTC.

This clonotype was observed at least ten times. The chain has TRBV12-3 or TRBV12-4 and TRBJ2-1, with 7 positions matching TRBD2. V lost 6 bases and J lost 2; bases outside the gene matches: 4. This CDR3 spans 14 amino acids. CDR3 region: CASSDLAAYNEQFF. The CDR3 nucleotides are TGTGCCAGCAGCGACCTAGCGGCCTACAATGAGCAGTTCTTC.

This sequence joins TRBV19 and TRBJ2-7; no firm D call. Germline CDR1 LNHDA, CDR2 SQIVND (reference sequence). V gave up 5 bases and J gave up 5 bases, with 19 bases separating them. The CDR3 runs to 15 residues. This chain's CDR3 is CASSPPRTAENEQYF. CDR3 nucleotides: TGTGCCAGTAGTCCTCCCAGGACGGCCGAGAACGAGCAGTACTTC.

V usage is TRBV3-1 and J usage is TRBJ1-2; 7 bases fit TRBD1. The CDR3 totals 14 residues. CDR1 and CDR2 from the germline V gene are LGHDT and YNNKEL (reference sequence). V lost 2 bases and J lost 4; bases outside the gene matches: 4. In DNA, the CDR3 is TGTGCCAGCAGCCAATCTGGGACAGCCTATGGCTACACCTTC. It is translated as CASSQSGTAYGYTF.

This clonotype was picked up one time. A read error is likely, as this CDR3 ends without the conserved phenylalanine or tryptophan. J is TRBJ2-7 and V is TRBV6-5; D possibly matches TRBD1 or TRBD2 (5 bases each). CDR1 MNHEY and CDR2 SVGAGI come from the germline V gene. The CDR3 runs 12 residues. Trimming took 6 bases from V and 7 from J, leaving 13 bases between them. CDR3 sequence (DNA): TGTGCCAGCAGCGGGGCCGGAGGTGAGCAGTACTAC. Its translation is CASSGAGGEQYY.

The chain links TRBV3-1 to TRBJ2-3; D call uncertain. The V end lost 7 bases, the J end lost 1 base, and 6 bases lay between the germline ends. This CDR3 has 12 amino acids. The V gene's germline CDR1 is LGHDT and CDR2 YNNKEL (reference sequence). The chain's CDR3 is CASKGRTDTQYF. The CDR3 DNA sequence: TGTGCCAGCAAAGGGCGCACAGATACGCAGTATTTT.

The chain uses TRBV15 and TRBJ2-1, with 9 bases fitting TRBD1. J gave up 12 bases and V 2 bases, and 8 bases lay outside the gene matches. The CDR3 is made up of 14 amino acids. In germline, CDR1 is LNHNV, CDR2 YYDKDF (reference sequence). The CDR3 region has the DNA TGTGCCACCAGCAGACCCACAGGGGGCCGGTGGCAGTTCTTC. It specifies CATSRPTGGRWQFF.

CDR3 loop: CASSPPRGSRDTQYF. DNA of the CDR3: TGTGCCAGCAGCCCGCCGCGGGGGAGCCGGGATACGCAGTATTTT. This chain connects TRBV7-9 to TRBJ2-3; 7 positions match TRBD2. This CDR3 has 15 residues. CDR1 and CDR2 (germline): SEHNR, FQNEAQ (reference sequence). J was trimmed by 6 bases and V by 5 bases; bases with no gene match: 11.

V is TRBV29-1 and J is TRBJ2-1; either TRBD1 or TRBD2 may fit D (5 bases each). The CDR3 runs 12 residues. Trimming removed 5 bases from V and 9 bases from J, with 14 bases in between. Germline CDR1 reads SQVTM; CDR2 reads ANQGSEA. CDR3 in DNA: TGCAGCGTTCGGGACCCCACGGGTGAGCAGTTCTTC. Translation: CSVRDPTGEQFF.

This clonotype was seen only a few times. The CDR3 nucleotides read TGTGCCAGCAGTTGGGGGGCGGGAGGCGACTACGAGCAGTACTTC. This translates into CASSWGAGGDYEQYF. V is TRBV27 and J is TRBJ2-7, with 8 bases fitting TRBD2. The germline V gene has CDR1 MNHEY and CDR2 SMNVEV (reference sequence). The CDR3 covers 15 residues. The V gene end was trimmed by 4 bases and the J gene end by 3 bases; junction bases not matched to a gene: 8.

V gene TRBV12-5 combines with J gene TRBJ2-5, with D hard to call. The length of the CDR3 is 13 residues. Germline V gene data show CDR1 as LGHNT and CDR2 as FRNRAP. This CDR3 is CATSPPMGETQYF. DNA of the CDR3: TGTGCCACCTCCCCCCCTATGGGTGAGACCCAGTACTTC.

This clonotype was recorded many times. The CDR3 reads CSVVESYEQYF. The DNA for the CDR3 is TGCAGCGTTGTGGAGAGTTACGAGCAGTACTTC. This chain joins TRBV29-1 and TRBJ2-7; no definite D call. Germline-derived CDR1 and CDR2 are SQVTM and ANQGSEA. The V and J ends lost 4 bases and 4 bases respectively, with 8 bases between them. The length of the CDR3 is 11 residues.

This clonotype was seen more than once but under ten times. V and J are TRBV5-1 and TRBJ2-1, with 10 nucleotides matching TRBD2. Germline values: CDR1 SGHRS, CDR2 YFSETQ. CDR3 size: 17 residues. J gave up 4 bases and V 4 bases, and 11 bases lay outside the gene matches. CDR3 sequence reads: CASSLAIGLAEYNEQFF. The CDR3 bases are TGCGCCAGCAGCCTTGCGATCGGACTAGCGGAATACAATGAGCAGTTCTTC.

This clonotype was detected ten times or more. The chain uses TRBV7-3 and TRBJ2-7; unclear D gene. V shed 4 bases and J shed 5 bases, with 12 bases lying between them. CDR1 is SGHTA and CDR2 is FQGTGA in the germline V gene. The CDR3 is 13 residues long. The CDR3 DNA sequence: TGTGCCAGCAGCTCCTCCCTAAATAACGAGCAGTACTTC. Translating it yields CASSSSLNNEQYF.

This clonotype was seen repeatedly, ten times or more. The chain employs TRBV5-5 and TRBJ2-3, with D maybe TRBD2 (5 bases). V dropped 2 bases and J dropped 5 bases, with 12 bases sitting between them. Germline V gene data show CDR1 as SGHKS and CDR2 as YYEKEE (reference sequence). There are 14 residues in the CDR3. This CDR3 is CASSFETMVDTQYF. CDR3 nucleotide sequence: TGTGCCAGCAGCTTTGAGACTATGGTAGATACGCAGTATTTT.

This clonotype was seen at least ten times. The chain uses TRBV4-1 and TRBJ2-7, with D possibly matching TRBD1 (6 bases). The CDR3 runs to 16 residues. The V and J ends lost 1 base and 1 base respectively, with 14 bases between them. Germline V lookup: CDR1 MGHRA, CDR2 YSYEKL. CDR3 in amino acids: CASSQGISDSSYEQYF. DNA for the CDR3: TGCGCCAGCAGCCAAGGGATCTCGGACAGTTCCTACGAGCAGTACTTC.

In this sample, this clonotype turned up a few times. The chain has TRBV30 and TRBJ1-1; 8 nucleotides match TRBD1. CDR3 length equals 12 residues. CDR1 and CDR2 (germline): GTSNPN, SVGIG (reference sequence). Germline trimming cut 5 bases from V and 2 bases from J; bases unmatched to any gene: 1. CDR3 bases: TGTGCCTGGGGACAGGGTAACACTGAAGCTTTCTTT. Protein product: CAWGQGNTEAFF.

This clonotype was observed a handful of times. The chain has TRBV20-1 and TRBJ2-5; no firm D call. CDR1 is DFQATT and CDR2 is SNEGSKA in the germline V gene (reference sequence). Trimming cost V 2 bases and J 0 bases, with 7 bases left between them. CDR3 length equals 13 residues. Here the CDR3 reads CSARNQYQETQYF. The CDR3 bases are TGCAGTGCTAGAAACCAGTACCAAGAGACCCAGTACTTC.

The chain is built from TRBV3-1 and TRBJ1-1; D is unclear. Looked up from germline, CDR1 is LGHDT and CDR2 is YNNKEL (reference sequence). Trimming took 0 bases from V and 1 from J, leaving 9 bases between them. The CDR3 consists of 15 residues. The CDR3, as DNA: TGTGCCAGCAGCCAAGAATCTGGTGAGAACACTGAAGCTTTCTTT. Its protein product is CASSQESGENTEAFF.